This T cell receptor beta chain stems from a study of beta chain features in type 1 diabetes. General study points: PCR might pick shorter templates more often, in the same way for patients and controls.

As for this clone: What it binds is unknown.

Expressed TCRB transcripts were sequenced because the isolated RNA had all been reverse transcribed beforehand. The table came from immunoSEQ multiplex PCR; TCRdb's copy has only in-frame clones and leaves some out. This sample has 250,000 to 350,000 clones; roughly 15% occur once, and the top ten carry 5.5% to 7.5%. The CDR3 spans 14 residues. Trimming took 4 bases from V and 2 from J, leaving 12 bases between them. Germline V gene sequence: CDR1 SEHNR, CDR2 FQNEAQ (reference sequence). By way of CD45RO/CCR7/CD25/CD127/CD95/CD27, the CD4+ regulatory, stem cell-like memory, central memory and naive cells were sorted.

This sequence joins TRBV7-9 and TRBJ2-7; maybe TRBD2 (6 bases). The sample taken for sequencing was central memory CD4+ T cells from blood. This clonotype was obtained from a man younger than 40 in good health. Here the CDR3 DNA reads TGTGCCAGCAGCTCTGGGGGGTGGGCCTACGAGCAGTACTTC. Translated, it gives CASSSGGWAYEQYF.